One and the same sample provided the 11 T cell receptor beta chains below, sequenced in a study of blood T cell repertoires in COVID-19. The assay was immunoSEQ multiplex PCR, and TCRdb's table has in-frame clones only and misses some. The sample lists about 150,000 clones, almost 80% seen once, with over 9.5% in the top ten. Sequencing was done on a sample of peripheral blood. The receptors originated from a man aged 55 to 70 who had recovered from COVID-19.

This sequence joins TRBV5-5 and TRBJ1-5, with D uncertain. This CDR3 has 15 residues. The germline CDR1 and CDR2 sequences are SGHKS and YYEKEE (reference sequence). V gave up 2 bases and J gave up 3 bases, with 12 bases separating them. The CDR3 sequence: CASSFGGIDNQPQHF. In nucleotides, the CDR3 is TGTGCCAGCAGCTTTGGAGGGATTGACAATCAGCCCCAGCATTTT.

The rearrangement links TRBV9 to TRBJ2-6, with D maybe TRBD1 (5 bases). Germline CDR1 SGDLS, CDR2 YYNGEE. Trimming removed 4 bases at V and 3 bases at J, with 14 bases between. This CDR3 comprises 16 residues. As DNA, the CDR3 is TGTGCCAGCAGCCCTCGACAGAATGGTGGGGCCAACGTCCTGACTTTC. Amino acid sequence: CASSPRQNGGANVLTF.

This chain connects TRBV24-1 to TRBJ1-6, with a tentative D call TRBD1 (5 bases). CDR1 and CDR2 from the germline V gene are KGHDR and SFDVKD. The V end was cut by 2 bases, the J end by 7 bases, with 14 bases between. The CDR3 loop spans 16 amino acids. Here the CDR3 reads CATSDSGAGQNSPLHF. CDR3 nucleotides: TGTGCCACCAGTGATTCGGGTGCAGGGCAGAATTCACCCCTCCACTTT.

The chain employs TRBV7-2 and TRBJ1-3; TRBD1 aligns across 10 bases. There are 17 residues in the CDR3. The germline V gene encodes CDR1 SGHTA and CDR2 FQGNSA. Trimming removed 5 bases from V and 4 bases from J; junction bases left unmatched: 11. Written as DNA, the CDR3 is TGTGCCAGCAGCACTAGGACAGGGGGGGAATCAGGAAACACCATATATTTT. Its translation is CASSTRTGGESGNTIYF.

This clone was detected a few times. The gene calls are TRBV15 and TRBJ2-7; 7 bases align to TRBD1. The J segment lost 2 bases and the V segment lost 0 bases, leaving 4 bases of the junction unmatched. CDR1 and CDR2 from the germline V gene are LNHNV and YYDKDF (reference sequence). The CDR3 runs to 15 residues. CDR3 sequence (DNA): TGTGCCACCAGCAGAGATCGGGGACAGACCTACGAGCAGTACTTC. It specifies CATSRDRGQTYEQYF.

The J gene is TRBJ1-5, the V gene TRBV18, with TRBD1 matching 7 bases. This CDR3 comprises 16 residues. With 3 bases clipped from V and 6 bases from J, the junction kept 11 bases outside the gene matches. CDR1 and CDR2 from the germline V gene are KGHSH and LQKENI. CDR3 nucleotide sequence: TGTGCCAGCTCACCGGTTCGAGACAGGGTCCCTCAGCCCCAGCATTTT. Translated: CASSPVRDRVPQPQHF.

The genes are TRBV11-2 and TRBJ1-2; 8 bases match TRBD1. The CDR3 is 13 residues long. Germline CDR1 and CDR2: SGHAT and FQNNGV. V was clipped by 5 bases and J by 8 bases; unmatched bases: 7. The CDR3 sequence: CASSLDRARGYTF. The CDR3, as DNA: TGTGCCAGCAGCCTGGACAGGGCTAGAGGCTACACCTTC.

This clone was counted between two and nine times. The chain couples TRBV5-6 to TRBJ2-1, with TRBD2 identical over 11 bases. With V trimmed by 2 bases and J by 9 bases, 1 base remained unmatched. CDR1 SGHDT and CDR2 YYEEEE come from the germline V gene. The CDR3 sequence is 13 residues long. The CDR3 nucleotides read TGTGCCAGCAGCTTCCTAGCGGGAGGTGAGCAGTTCTTC. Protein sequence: CASSFLAGGEQFF.

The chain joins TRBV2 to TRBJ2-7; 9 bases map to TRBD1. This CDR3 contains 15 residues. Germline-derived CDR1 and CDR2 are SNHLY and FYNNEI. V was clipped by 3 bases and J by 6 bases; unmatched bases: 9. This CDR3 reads CASSDVGQGHREQYF. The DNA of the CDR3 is TGTGCCAGCAGTGATGTCGGACAGGGGCATCGCGAGCAGTACTTC.

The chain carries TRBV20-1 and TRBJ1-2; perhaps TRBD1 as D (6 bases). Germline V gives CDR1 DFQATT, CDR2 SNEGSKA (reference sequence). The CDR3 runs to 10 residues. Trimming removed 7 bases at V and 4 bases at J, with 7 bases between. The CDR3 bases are TGCAGTGTGGACAGCTATGGCTACACCTTC. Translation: CSVDSYGYTF.

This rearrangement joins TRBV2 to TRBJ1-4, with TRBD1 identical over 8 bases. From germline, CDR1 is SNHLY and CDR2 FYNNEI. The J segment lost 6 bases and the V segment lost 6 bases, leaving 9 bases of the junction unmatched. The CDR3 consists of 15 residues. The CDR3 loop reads CASRPTGGVDEKLFF. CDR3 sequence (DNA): TGTGCCAGCAGGCCTACAGGGGGTGTTGATGAAAAACTGTTTTTT.